A single sample is the source of the 9 T cell receptor beta chains below, sequenced in a study of cytotoxic CD8 clonotypes in ibrutinib-treated CLL. Using immunoSEQ multiplex PCR, the repertoire was profiled, and TCRdb retains in-frame clones only, with some absent. Among approximately 190,000 clones, approximately 70% were seen once, and the ten largest hold approximately 6.3%. Specimen: PBMCs, collected after 12 months of ibrutinib treatment. The receptors originated from a human donor with chronic lymphocytic leukemia.

The chain recombines TRBV29-1 with TRBJ2-5; D might be TRBD1 (6 bases). V lost 1 base and J lost 5, with 14 bases in between. Germline assignment: CDR1 SQVTM and CDR2 ANQGSEA. This CDR3 has 14 residues. CDR3 region: CSVEAQGRGETQYF. DNA for the CDR3: TGCAGCGTTGAAGCCCAGGGGCGCGGGGAGACCCAGTACTTC.

The rearrangement joins TRBV27 to TRBJ2-1; D call uncertain. V lost 2 bases and J 9 bases, leaving 14 bases between the germline ends. This CDR3 contains 14 residues. Germline CDR1 and CDR2: MNHEY and SMNVEV (reference sequence). The CDR3 protein is CASSLIPALTEQFF. For the CDR3, the DNA is TGTGCCAGCAGTTTAATTCCAGCGCTCACTGAGCAGTTCTTC.

The chain combines TRBV11-2 with TRBJ1-4, with 8 bases identical to TRBD1. The junction had 5 bases not matched to a gene; V was cut back by 5 bases and J by 6 bases. This CDR3 is 14 amino acids long. Germline V gene lookup returns CDR1 SGHAT and CDR2 FQNNGV. The CDR3 coding sequence is TGTGCCAGCAGCGCGCGACAGGGGTATGAAAAACTGTTTTTT. Its protein is CASSARQGYEKLFF.

This clone was observed a few times. The conserved phenylalanine or tryptophan normally closing the CDR3 is absent here, so this likely arose from a read error. The DNA is left out, because the CDR3 cannot be placed on it with certainty; the CDR3 is given as TCRdb lists it. The chain employs TRBV28 and TRBJ1-1; the DNA was not used to check the table's D call, TRBD1. Germline assignment: CDR1 MDHEN and CDR2 SYDVKM. The CDR3 region is 11 residues in length, termini included. The CDR3: CASSSPQGFGR.

The chain links TRBV5-1 to TRBJ1-1; TRBD1 might be the D (5 bases). The CDR3 loop spans 14 amino acids. Germline V gene lookup returns CDR1 SGHRS and CDR2 YFSETQ. V was shortened by 6 bases and J by 1 base, with 13 bases between the two germline ends. The CDR3 reads CASKPGNGNTEAFF. The CDR3 nucleotides are TGCGCCAGCAAACCAGGGAATGGGAACACTGAAGCTTTCTTT.

The chain links TRBV29-1 to TRBJ2-7; D is unclear. The CDR3 covers 14 residues. The V gene's germline CDR1 is SQVTM and CDR2 ANQGSEA. The V end was cut by 0 bases, the J end by 0 bases, with 9 bases between. CDR3 in DNA: TGCAGCGTTGAAGATCGGCGTAGCTCCTACGAGCAGTACTTC. The encoded protein is CSVEDRRSSYEQYF.

This clone was observed a handful of times. The chain couples TRBV6-1 to TRBJ2-2; D unclear. The V end lost 1 base, the J end lost 3 bases, and 3 bases lay between the germline ends. Germline values: CDR1 MNHNS, CDR2 SASEGT. There are 13 residues in the CDR3. This chain's CDR3 is CASSEVYTGELFF. CDR3 nucleotide sequence: TGTGCCAGCAGTGAAGTTTACACCGGGGAGCTGTTTTTT.

This chain links TRBV19 with TRBJ1-2; TRBD1 aligns across 8 bases. V dropped 5 bases and J dropped 10; count of bases not matched to a gene: 6. The CDR3 covers 12 residues. Germline loops: CDR1 LNHDA, CDR2 SQIVND (reference sequence). CDR3 residues: CASSPGQGDYTF. CDR3 DNA sequence: TGTGCCAGTAGTCCTGGACAGGGTGACTACACCTTC.

This chain links TRBV7-6 with TRBJ1-1, with TRBD1 identical over 8 bases. Germline trimming cut 5 bases from V and 2 bases from J; bases unmatched to any gene: 16. Per the germline V gene, CDR1 is SGHVS and CDR2 is FNYEAQ. The CDR3 runs to 18 residues. The CDR3 DNA reads as TGTGCCAGCAGCCAACGGACAGGGAAAGTCCAAATAAACACTGAAGCTTTCTTT. Protein: CASSQRTGKVQINTEAFF.